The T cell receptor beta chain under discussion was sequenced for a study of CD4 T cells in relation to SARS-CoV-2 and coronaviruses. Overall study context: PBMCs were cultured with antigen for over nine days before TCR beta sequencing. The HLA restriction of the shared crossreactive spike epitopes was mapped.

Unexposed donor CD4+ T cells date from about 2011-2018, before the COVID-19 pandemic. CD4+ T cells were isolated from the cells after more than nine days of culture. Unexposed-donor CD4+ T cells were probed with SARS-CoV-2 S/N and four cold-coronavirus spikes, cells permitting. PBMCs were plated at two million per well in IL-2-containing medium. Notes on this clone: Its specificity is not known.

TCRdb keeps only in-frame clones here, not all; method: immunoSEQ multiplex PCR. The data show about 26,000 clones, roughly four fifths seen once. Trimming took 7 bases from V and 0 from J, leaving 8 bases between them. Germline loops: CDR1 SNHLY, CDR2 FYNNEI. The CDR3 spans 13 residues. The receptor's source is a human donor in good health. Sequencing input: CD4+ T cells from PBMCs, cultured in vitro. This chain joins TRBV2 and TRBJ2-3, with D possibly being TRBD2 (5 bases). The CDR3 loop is CASIKRSTDTQYF. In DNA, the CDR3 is TGTGCCAGCATTAAGCGGAGCACAGATACGCAGTATTTT.